This TCR beta chain was sequenced in a study of blood T cell repertoires in COVID-19. For the study at large: T cells, B-cell-depleted T cells, or PBMCs provided the cDNA or gDNA that served as material.

The germline V gene has CDR1 SGHRS and CDR2 YFSETQ. The junction had 6 bases not matched to a gene; V was cut back by 3 bases and J by 5 bases. There are 16 residues in the CDR3. In the original analysis: The assay estimated nucleated cells by amplifying reference gene primers. Using immunoSEQ multiplex PCR, the repertoire was profiled, and TCRdb retains in-frame clones only, with some absent. V, J and clone size are taken as reported in that table, and D and trimming were inferred from the DNA itself. The sample consists of approximately 230,000 clones, about 87% of them appearing once. What was sequenced was peripheral blood. The origin of this receptor is a woman in her thirties with COVID-19, enrolled during active disease. V usage is TRBV5-1 and J usage is TRBJ2-1; 12 bases agree with TRBD2. The DNA of the CDR3 is TGCGCCAGCAGCTCGCCGCGGACTAGCGGGGACAATGAGCAGTTCTTC. Protein product: CASSSPRTSGDNEQFF.